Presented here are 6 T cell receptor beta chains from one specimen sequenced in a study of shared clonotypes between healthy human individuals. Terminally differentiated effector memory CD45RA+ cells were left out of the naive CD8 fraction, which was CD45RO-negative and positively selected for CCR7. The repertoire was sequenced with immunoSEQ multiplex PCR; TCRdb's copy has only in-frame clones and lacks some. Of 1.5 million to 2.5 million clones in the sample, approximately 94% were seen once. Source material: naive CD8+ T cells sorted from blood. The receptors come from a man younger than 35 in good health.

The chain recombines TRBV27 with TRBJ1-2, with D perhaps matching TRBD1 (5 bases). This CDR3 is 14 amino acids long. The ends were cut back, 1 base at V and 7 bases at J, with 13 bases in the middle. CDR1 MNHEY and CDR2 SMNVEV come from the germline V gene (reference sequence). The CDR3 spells CASSLWTGRGGYTF. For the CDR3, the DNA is TGTGCCAGCAGTTTATGGACGGGACGTGGTGGCTACACCTTC.

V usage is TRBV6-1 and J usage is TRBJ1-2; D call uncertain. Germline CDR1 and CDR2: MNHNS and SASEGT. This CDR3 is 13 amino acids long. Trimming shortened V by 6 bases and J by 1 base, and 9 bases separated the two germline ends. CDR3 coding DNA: TGTGCCAGCAGGGACGGGGTTAACTATGGCTACACCTTC. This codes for CASRDGVNYGYTF.

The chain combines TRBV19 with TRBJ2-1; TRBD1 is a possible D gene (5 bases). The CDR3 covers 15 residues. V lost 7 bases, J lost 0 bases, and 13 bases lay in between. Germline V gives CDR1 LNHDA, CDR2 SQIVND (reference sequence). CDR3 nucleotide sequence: TGTGCCAGTACCTTGGACATGAGCTCCTACAATGAGCAGTTCTTC. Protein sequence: CASTLDMSSYNEQFF.

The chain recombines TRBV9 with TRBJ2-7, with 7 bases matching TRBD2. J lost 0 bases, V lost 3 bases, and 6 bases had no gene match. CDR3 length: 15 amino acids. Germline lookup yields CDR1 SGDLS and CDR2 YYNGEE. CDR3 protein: CASSEGGGNSYEQYF. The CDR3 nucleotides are TGTGCCAGCAGCGAGGGCGGGGGAAACTCCTACGAGCAGTACTTC.

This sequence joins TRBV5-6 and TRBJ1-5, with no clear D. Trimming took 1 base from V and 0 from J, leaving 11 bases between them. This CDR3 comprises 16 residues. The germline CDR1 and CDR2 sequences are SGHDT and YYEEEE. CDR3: CASSLLAAGSNQPQHF. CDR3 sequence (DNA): TGTGCCAGCAGCTTGCTCGCGGCCGGTAGCAATCAGCCCCAGCATTTT.

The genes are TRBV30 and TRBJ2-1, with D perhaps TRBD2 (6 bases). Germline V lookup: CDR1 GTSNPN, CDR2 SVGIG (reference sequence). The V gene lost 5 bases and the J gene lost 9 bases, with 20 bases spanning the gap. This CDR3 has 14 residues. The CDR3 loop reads CAWGRSGGDGEQFF. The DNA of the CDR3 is TGTGCCTGGGGCCGGAGTGGCGGGGATGGTGAGCAGTTCTTC. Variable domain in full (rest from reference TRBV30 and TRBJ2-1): SQTIHQWPATLVQPVGSPLSLECTVEGTSNPNLYWYRQAAGRGLQLLFYSVGIGQISSEVPQNLSASRPQDRQFILSSKKLLLSDSGFYLCAWGRSGGDGEQFFGPGTRLTVL.